The sequence of this T cell receptor beta chain was determined in a study of blood T cell repertoires in COVID-19. Study as a whole: COVID-19 samples, acute and convalescent, were from the United States, Italy and Spain. The analysed material was cDNA or gDNA that came from T cells, B-cell-depleted T cells, or PBMCs.

The germline gives CDR1 SEHNR, CDR2 FQNEAQ (reference sequence). The CDR3 is made up of 13 amino acids. V was pared by 5 bases and J by 7 bases, with 12 bases between. Source study methods: Reference gene primers were amplified, and this amplification served to estimate nucleated cell counts. Some clones are missing from TCRdb's copy, which holds only in-frame ones; the method was immunoSEQ multiplex PCR. V and J calls plus clone size are reproduced from that table; the DNA served to infer D and trimming. Of fewer than 150,000 clones in the sample, over 75% are singletons; the top ten hold roughly 2.6%.

What was sequenced was peripheral blood. The genes are TRBV7-9 and TRBJ2-1; TRBD2 might be the D (6 bases). This TCR came from a man over 45 with acute or convalescent COVID-19. CDR3 DNA: TGTGCCAGCAGCGGTGGGACTTTTAATGAGCAGTTCTTC. As protein: CASSGGTFNEQFF.